These 20 T cell receptor beta chains came from one sample sequenced in a study of memory CD8 T cells in hepatitis C reinfection. The time point: peak reinfection, 3 to 8 weeks after reinfection detection. The sorted cells went straight to TCR sequencing with no prior in vitro expansion. Assay: immunoSEQ multiplex PCR; the TCRdb copy retains only in-frame clones and omits some. The sample includes tens of thousands of clones, 88% of them seen just once. Input material: naive CD8+ T cells sorted from blood. The receptor source for this set is a man between 18 and 35 years old with hepatitis C virus infection.

The chain has TRBV7-6 and TRBJ2-3, with 10 bases that match TRBD2. The CDR3 consists of 18 residues. From germline, CDR1 is SGHVS and CDR2 FNYEAQ. V lost 4 bases to trimming and J lost 2 bases; unmatched junction nucleotides: 12. The CDR3 is CASSSPGASGGLTDTQYF. The CDR3 region has the DNA TGTGCCAGCAGCTCCCCCGGGGCTAGCGGGGGCCTCACAGATACGCAGTATTTT.

The chain is built from TRBV5-6 and TRBJ2-3; 7 bases map to TRBD2. CDR3 length: 14 residues. The germline V gene encodes CDR1 SGHDT and CDR2 YYEEEE. Trimming cost V 3 bases and J 2 bases; bases outside gene matches: 3. CDR3 sequence (DNA): TGTGCCAGCAGCTCAAGCGGGAACACAGATACGCAGTATTTT. This codes for CASSSSGNTDTQYF.

The V and J genes are TRBV19 and TRBJ2-3; 7 bases align to TRBD2. The CDR3 has 13 amino acids. CDR1 LNHDA and CDR2 SQIVND come from the germline V gene (reference sequence). The ends lost 9 bases at V and 6 bases at J; junction bases unmatched: 9. The CDR3 loop is CASSLVGGDTQYF. CDR3 nucleotides: TGTGCCAGCTCCCTGGTCGGGGGGGATACGCAGTATTTT.

CDR3: CASNPANTGELFF. The CDR3 DNA reads as TGTGCCAGTAATCCGGCGAACACCGGGGAGCTGTTTTTT. The rearrangement uses TRBV19 and TRBJ2-2; no definite D call. The CDR3 is 13 amino acids. The germline V gene encodes CDR1 LNHDA and CDR2 SQIVND (reference sequence). V was trimmed by 7 bases and J by 0 bases, leaving 6 bases between them.

The gene calls are TRBV30 and TRBJ2-2; D call uncertain. CDR1 GTSNPN and CDR2 SVGIG come from the germline V gene (reference sequence). This CDR3 comprises 14 residues. V lost 4 bases and J lost 2, with 11 bases in between. This CDR3 reads CAWISGVNTGELFF. DNA of the CDR3: TGTGCCTGGATCTCAGGCGTTAACACCGGGGAGCTGTTTTTT.

A single count supports this clone. The chain combines TRBV15 with TRBJ1-2; D might be TRBD1 (6 bases). The CDR3 totals 15 residues. Per germline, CDR1 LNHNV and CDR2 YYDKDF (reference sequence). The V and J ends lost 0 bases and 11 bases respectively, with 19 bases between them. In DNA form, the CDR3 reads TGTGCCACCAGCAGAGATATAGGACAGAGAATTGGTTACACCTTC. Translating gives CATSRDIGQRIGYTF.

This clone was detected only once. The chain combines TRBV5-1 with TRBJ2-1, with a possible D match to TRBD2 (5 bases). Trimming shortened V by 0 bases and J by 8 bases, and 21 bases separated the two germline ends. Germline lookup yields CDR1 SGHRS and CDR2 YFSETQ. This CDR3 contains 17 residues. CDR3 DNA sequence: TGCGCCAGCAGCTTGGCGATTAGCGACGTACAAATTGATGAGCAGTTCTTC. It translates to CASSLAISDVQIDEQFF.

The CDR3 coding sequence is TGTGCCAGCAGTTTACTGGGACAGGGGAATAACGAGCAGTACTTC. As protein: CASSLLGQGNNEQYF. The V gene is TRBV27, the J gene TRBJ2-7; 10 bases match TRBD1. The CDR3 extends over 15 amino acids. Trimming at V came to 2 bases and at J to 5 bases, leaving 6 bases not matched to a gene. Germline V gives CDR1 MNHEY, CDR2 SMNVEV (reference sequence).

The chain couples TRBV30 to TRBJ2-5; no clear D. The germline V gene encodes CDR1 GTSNPN and CDR2 SVGIG (reference sequence). CDR3 length equals 14 residues. V was pared by 2 bases and J by 1 base, with 11 bases between. The CDR3 is CAWSPPAFQETQYF. CDR3 DNA: TGTGCCTGGAGTCCCCCAGCGTTCCAAGAGACCCAGTACTTC.

This chain joins TRBV11-2 and TRBJ2-1; D uncertain. Trimming stripped 5 bases from V and 3 bases from J, with 11 bases between. The CDR3 runs to 14 residues. The germline CDR1 and CDR2 sequences are SGHAT and FQNNGV. The CDR3 region has the DNA TGTGCCAGCAGCCACTTGGGCCTCTACAATGAGCAGTTCTTC. It translates to CASSHLGLYNEQFF.

V is TRBV6-1 and J is TRBJ2-7; 9 positions match TRBD2. J gave up 1 base and V 5 bases, and 3 bases lay outside the gene matches. Germline V gives CDR1 MNHNS, CDR2 SASEGT. The CDR3 extends over 14 amino acids. The CDR3 here is CASSPAGGSYEQYF. The CDR3, as DNA: TGTGCCAGCAGTCCAGCGGGGGGTTCCTACGAGCAGTACTTC.

The J gene is TRBJ2-3, the V gene TRBV9, with TRBD1 identical over 7 bases. The CDR3 loop spans 17 amino acids. The V gene's germline CDR1 is SGDLS and CDR2 YYNGEE. The ends lost 4 bases at V and 0 bases at J; junction bases unmatched: 11. Here the CDR3 reads CASSLTWTGASTDTQYF. The CDR3 DNA reads as TGTGCCAGCAGCCTTACCTGGACAGGAGCTAGCACAGATACGCAGTATTTT. The full variable domain, in which reference TRBV9 and TRBJ2-3 provide the parts outside the CDR3, is DSGVTQTPKHLITATGQRVTLRCSPRSGDLSVYWYQQSLDQGLQFLIQYYNGEERAKGNILERFSAQQFPDLHSELNLSSLELGDSALYFCASSLTWTGASTDTQYFGPGTRLTVL.

This clone occurred once. This chain connects TRBV2 to TRBJ2-1, with 9 positions matching TRBD2. The CDR3 contains 12 residues. V shed 11 bases and J 4 bases; nucleotides not matched to a gene: 3. Germline assignment: CDR1 SNHLY and CDR2 FYNNEI. This CDR3 reads CALAGTYNEQFF. CDR3 sequence (DNA): TGTGCCCTAGCGGGAACGTACAATGAGCAGTTCTTC.

The chain carries TRBV5-4 and TRBJ2-1; 13 bases fit TRBD2. Trimming at V came to 1 base and at J to 6 bases, leaving 1 base not matched to a gene. CDR1 SGHNT and CDR2 YYREEE come from the germline V gene (reference sequence). This CDR3 has 15 residues. The CDR3 DNA follows: TGTGCCAGCAGCTTGACTAGCGGGGGGGCCAATGAGCAGTTCTTC. This sequence encodes CASSLTSGGANEQFF. Supplemented by reference TRBV5-4 and TRBJ2-1, the full variable domain reads ETGVTQSPTHLIKTRGQQVTLRCSSQSGHNTVSWYQQALGQGPQFIFQYYREEENGRGNFPPRFSGLQFPNYSSELNVNALELDDSALYLCASSLTSGGANEQFFGPGTRLTVL.

The J gene is TRBJ1-5, the V gene TRBV19, with unresolved D. Germline V gene sequence: CDR1 LNHDA, CDR2 SQIVND (reference sequence). The CDR3 covers 12 residues. Trimming removed 3 bases at V and 6 bases at J, with 6 bases between. The CDR3: CASSIGVQPQHF. CDR3 DNA: TGTGCCAGTAGTATTGGAGTTCAGCCCCAGCATTTT.

The chain couples TRBV5-3 to TRBJ1-4, with 9 bases aligning to TRBD1. TRBV5-3 is an open reading frame whose function is uncertain. The CDR3 is 13 amino acids. Trimming at V came to 0 bases and at J to 13 bases, leaving 4 bases not matched to a gene. The CDR3 loop reads CARSLEGGQGLFF. DNA of the CDR3: TGTGCCAGAAGCTTGGAGGGGGGACAGGGACTGTTTTTT.

The rearrangement joins TRBV9 to TRBJ2-1; TRBD2 aligns across 16 bases. Germline loops: CDR1 SGDLS, CDR2 YYNGEE. The CDR3 is made up of 20 amino acids. Trimming at V came to 4 bases and at J to 2 bases, leaving 12 bases not matched to a gene. CDR3 DNA sequence: TGTGCCAGCAGCCCCCGAGTGGGACTAGCGGGAGGGAACCCCTACAATGAGCAGTTCTTC. It codes for CASSPRVGLAGGNPYNEQFF.

This clone was recorded a few times. The chain links TRBV6-5 to TRBJ2-7, with D perhaps matching TRBD1 (6 bases). Trimming pared 2 bases from V and 7 bases from J, leaving 15 bases between. Looked up from germline, CDR1 is MNHEY and CDR2 is SVGAGI. The CDR3 has 14 amino acids. The CDR3 sequence: CASSYGTGLGEQYF. DNA for the CDR3: TGTGCCAGCAGTTACGGTACAGGGCTCGGGGAGCAGTACTTC.

The chain employs TRBV19 and TRBJ2-2; no clear D gene. Germline V gene sequence: CDR1 LNHDA, CDR2 SQIVND (reference sequence). CDR3 length equals 12 residues. With 3 bases removed from V and 9 bases from J, the gap between germline ends came to 8 bases. CDR3 protein: CASSIGQRELFF. In nucleotides, the CDR3 is TGTGCCAGTAGTATTGGGCAGAGGGAGCTGTTTTTT.

The chain combines TRBV5-4 with TRBJ2-7; TRBD1 aligns across 8 bases. The CDR3 has 14 amino acids. Trimming at V came to 4 bases and at J to 3 bases, leaving 6 bases not matched to a gene. Germline CDR1 is SGHNT and CDR2 is YYREEE (reference sequence). The CDR3 spells CASSTTGVDYEQYF. CDR3 nucleotides: TGTGCCAGCAGCACGACAGGGGTTGACTACGAGCAGTACTTC.